One and the same sample provided the 27 T cell receptor beta chains below, sequenced in a study of cytomegalovirus exposure and HLA in healthy donors. PCR amplification relied on 60 Vbeta primers (plus 13 Jbeta primers). Assay: immunoSEQ multiplex PCR; the TCRdb copy retains only in-frame clones and omits some. The table includes over 150,000 clones, about four fifths detected once. Sequencing input: PBMCs. These receptors were taken from a man aged 45 to 65 in good health and CMV-seronegative.

This clone occurred once. The chain is built from TRBV5-1 and TRBJ1-2; 8 nucleotides agree with TRBD1. Germline V gene lookup returns CDR1 SGHRS and CDR2 YFSETQ. CDR3 size: 13 residues. V shed 0 bases, J shed 8 bases, and the junction held 3 bases outside the gene matches. The CDR3 sequence is CASSLEGDRGYTF. In DNA, the CDR3 is TGCGCCAGCAGCTTGGAAGGGGACAGGGGCTACACCTTC. The full variable domain, completed using reference TRBV5-1 and TRBJ1-2, is KAGVTQTPRYLIKTRGQQVTLSCSPISGHRSVSWYQQTPGQGLQFLFEYFSETQRNKGNFPGRFSGRQFSNSRSEMNVSTLELGDSALYLCASSLEGDRGYTFGSGTRLTVV.

This clone was seen once. V is TRBV7-2 and J is TRBJ1-2; 9 bases align to TRBD1. Unmatched junction bases numbered 9, after V lost 1 base and J lost 6 bases. Germline V lookup: CDR1 SGHTA, CDR2 FQGNSA. The CDR3 covers 16 residues. The DNA for the CDR3 is TGTGCCAGCAGCTTAGTAGTGGGGACAGGGCTGGATGGCTACACCTTC. Translating it yields CASSLVVGTGLDGYTF. Full variable domain (outside the CDR3, taken from reference TRBV7-2 and TRBJ1-2): GAGVSQSPSNKVTEKGKDVELRCDPISGHTALYWYRQSLGQGLEFLIYFQGNSAPDKSGLPSDRFSAERTGGSVSTLTIQRTQQEDSAVYLCASSLVVGTGLDGYTFGSGTRLTVV.

This clone was observed once. The V call is TRBV21-1, the J call TRBJ2-7; the table's D call of TRBD1 was not tested on the DNA. TRBV21-1 is designated a pseudogene. The CDR3 is made up of 18 amino acids. Written as DNA, the CDR3 is TGTGCCAGCAGCAAGACAGGGGGAAAGGGGATGGGCTCCTACGAGCAGTACTTC. It encodes CASSKTGGKGMGSYEQYF.

In regard to this clone: Additional DNA sequences in this sample encode the identical CDR3. The chain is built from TRBV5-1 and TRBJ1-5, with TRBD1 as a possible D gene (6 bases). The V end was cut by 0 bases, the J end by 7 bases, with 11 bases between. Looked up from germline, CDR1 is SGHRS and CDR2 is YFSETQ. The CDR3 is 14 amino acids. CDR3 bases: TGCGCCAGCAGCTTGGGAGGGCAGGGGCAGCCCCAGCATTTT. Its protein product is CASSLGGQGQPQHF.

This clone was observed a single time. J is TRBJ2-1 and V is TRBV6-5; D is unclear. This CDR3 comprises 13 residues. Trimming removed 0 bases at V and 9 bases at J, with 9 bases between. Germline CDR1 MNHEY, CDR2 SVGAGI. CDR3 nucleotide sequence: TGTGCCAGCAGTTACTCGAAGCATGTTGAGCAGTTCTTC. Encoded protein: CASSYSKHVEQFF.

The chain employs TRBV19 and TRBJ2-3; TRBD2 matches at 8 bases. The CDR3 is made up of 15 amino acids. Germline-derived CDR1 and CDR2 are LNHDA and SQIVND (reference sequence). The V and J ends lost 6 bases and 4 bases, in that order; junction bases with no gene match: 9. CDR3 in DNA: TGTGCCAGTAGCGGTCCGGGACTAGGATCAGATACGCAGTATTTT. It translates to CASSGPGLGSDTQYF.

V is TRBV11-1 and J is TRBJ2-2, with 14 nucleotides matching TRBD2. Losses at the gene ends were 3 bases for V and 4 bases for J; bases not matched to a gene: 1. CDR1 is SGHAT and CDR2 is FQDESV in the germline V gene (reference sequence). The CDR3 has 16 amino acids. The CDR3 region has the DNA TGTGCCAGCAGCTTCGGACTAGCGGGGGGCACCGGGGAGCTGTTTTTT. Translated, it gives CASSFGLAGGTGELFF.

This rearrangement joins TRBV4-1 to TRBJ1-1, with 7 positions matching TRBD1. This CDR3 spans 17 amino acids. The trim removed 4 bases at V and 4 bases at J, leaving 15 bases unmatched. CDR1 and CDR2 from the germline V gene are MGHRA and YSYEKL. For the CDR3, the DNA is TGCGCCAGCAGCCTCCCCCGCCGGGGACAGATAACCACTGAAGCTTTCTTT. Protein product: CASSLPRRGQITTEAFF.

The chain has TRBV9 and TRBJ2-7; 7 bases align to TRBD1. The germline V gene encodes CDR1 SGDLS and CDR2 YYNGEE. V lost 6 bases, J lost 0 bases, and 9 bases stayed unmatched. The CDR3 contains 15 residues. The CDR3 region has the DNA TGTGCCAGCAATCGAGAGGGGGCGAGCTCCTACGAGCAGTACTTC. Translated, it gives CASNREGASSYEQYF.

This clone was picked up one time. The chain employs TRBV30 and TRBJ1-4, with D tentatively TRBD1 (5 bases). Germline loops: CDR1 GTSNPN, CDR2 SVGIG (reference sequence). This CDR3 region has 12 residues. The V end was cut by 5 bases, the J end by 7 bases, with 11 bases between. The CDR3 loop is CAWGWGGEKLFF. CDR3 in DNA: TGTGCCTGGGGATGGGGGGGTGAAAAACTGTTTTTT.

The CDR3 spells CAWSTEPGLYGYTF. The CDR3 nucleotides read TGTGCCTGGAGTACAGAACCTGGACTCTATGGCTACACCTTC. V and J are TRBV30 and TRBJ1-2; the D is unclear. Trimming removed 2 bases at V and 4 bases at J, with 14 bases between. Germline-derived CDR1 and CDR2 are GTSNPN and SVGIG (reference sequence). The CDR3 runs 14 residues.

The gene calls are TRBV18 and TRBJ2-7; TRBD1 matches 11 bases. The length of the CDR3 is 15 residues. The V segment lost 2 bases and the J segment 3 bases; nucleotides outside the gene matches: 3. CDR1 is KGHSH, CDR2 LQKENI, per germline. CDR3 residues: CASSPRTGGGYEQYF. DNA for the CDR3: TGTGCCAGCTCACCAAGGACAGGGGGCGGCTACGAGCAGTACTTC.

This sequence joins TRBV2 and TRBJ2-1; D might be TRBD1 (6 bases). The germline V and J ends were trimmed by 4 bases and 4 bases, with 14 bases remaining between them. This CDR3 comprises 15 residues. In germline, CDR1 is SNHLY, CDR2 FYNNEI. CDR3 DNA: TGTGCCAGCAGTGTTCAGGGGCTAATATACAATGAGCAGTTCTTC. This translates into CASSVQGLIYNEQFF. Filled out from reference TRBV2 and TRBJ2-1, the complete variable domain reads EPEVTQTPSHQVTQMGQEVILRCVPISNHLYFYWYRQILGQKVEFLVSFYNNEISEKSEIFDDQFSVERPDGSNFTLKIRSTKLEDSAMYFCASSVQGLIYNEQFFGPGTRLTVL.

The chain combines TRBV5-4 with TRBJ2-5, with TRBD2 identical over 7 bases. The CDR3 is made up of 16 amino acids. Trimming at V came to 2 bases and at J to 3 bases, leaving 10 bases not matched to a gene. CDR1 is SGHNT and CDR2 is YYREEE in the germline V gene (reference sequence). CDR3 nucleotide sequence: TGTGCCAGCAGCTTCGATGTAAGCGGGACGAAAGAGACCCAGTACTTC. Translated, it gives CASSFDVSGTKETQYF.

The chain joins TRBV5-4 to TRBJ2-7; maybe TRBD1 (6 bases). The ends were cut back, 2 bases at V and 3 bases at J, with 12 bases in the middle. This CDR3 comprises 14 residues. Germline-derived CDR1 and CDR2 are SGHNT and YYREEE (reference sequence). CDR3 nucleotides: TGTGCCAGCAGCTTACGGGCAGGGGTCTACGAGCAGTACTTC. Protein sequence: CASSLRAGVYEQYF.

This clone was detected only once. This chain joins TRBV6-5 and TRBJ1-5, with 8 bases lining up with TRBD1. There are 15 residues in the CDR3. Germline assignment: CDR1 MNHEY and CDR2 SVGAGI. J lost 5 bases, V lost 6 bases, and 9 bases had no gene match. CDR3 protein: CASRALQGADQPQHF. The CDR3 DNA follows: TGTGCCAGCAGAGCCCTCCAGGGGGCTGATCAGCCCCAGCATTTT.

The rearrangement uses TRBV19 and TRBJ2-2; 8 bases are shared with TRBD1. Germline trimming cut 6 bases from V and 4 bases from J; bases unmatched to any gene: 10. Germline CDR1 LNHDA, CDR2 SQIVND (reference sequence). The CDR3 is 16 amino acids. The chain's CDR3 is CASSQIPGTGTGELFF. CDR3 DNA sequence: TGTGCCAGTAGCCAAATCCCAGGGACAGGCACCGGGGAGCTGTTTTTT.

V and J are TRBV2 and TRBJ2-7; TRBD2 is a possible D gene (6 bases). Trimming stripped 4 bases from V and 4 bases from J, with 14 bases between. CDR3 length: 14 amino acids. Germline CDR1 and CDR2: SNHLY and FYNNEI. The CDR3 DNA reads TGTGCCAGCAGTGGGTCGGTGGCGGGGTACGAGCAGTACTTC. Its protein is CASSGSVAGYEQYF. Combining the CDR3 with reference TRBV2 and TRBJ2-7 gives the whole variable domain EPEVTQTPSHQVTQMGQEVILRCVPISNHLYFYWYRQILGQKVEFLVSFYNNEISEKSEIFDDQFSVERPDGSNFTLKIRSTKLEDSAMYFCASSGSVAGYEQYFGPGTRLTVT.

V gene TRBV7-2 combines with J gene TRBJ2-3; 8 nucleotides agree with TRBD2. The V gene end was trimmed by 3 bases and the J gene end by 3 bases; junction bases not matched to a gene: 8. The CDR3 extends over 16 amino acids. Germline assignment: CDR1 SGHTA and CDR2 FQGNSA. CDR3 residues: CASSFYGGGITDTQYF. CDR3 DNA: TGTGCCAGCAGCTTTTATGGCGGGGGGATAACAGATACGCAGTATTTT.

The rearrangement links TRBV7-9 to TRBJ2-1; TRBD2 agrees at 9 bases. The CDR3 loop spans 16 amino acids. Trimming removed 3 bases from V and 6 bases from J; junction bases left unmatched: 9. The V gene's germline CDR1 is SEHNR and CDR2 FQNEAQ (reference sequence). CDR3 in amino acids: CASSFDPGLALNEQFF. DNA of the CDR3: TGTGCCAGCAGCTTTGACCCTGGACTAGCGCTCAATGAGCAGTTCTTC.

V usage is TRBV5-8 and J usage is TRBJ2-5; D may be TRBD2 (6 bases). V was cut by 2 bases and J by 3 bases, with 17 bases left in between. This CDR3 contains 16 residues. The germline CDR1 and CDR2 sequences are SGHTS and YDEGEE. The CDR3 loop is CASSFGGFREKETQYF. The CDR3 region has the DNA TGTGCCAGCAGCTTCGGGGGTTTCCGAGAGAAAGAGACCCAGTACTTC.

The chain carries TRBV7-6 and TRBJ2-1, with 14 bases identical to TRBD2. The CDR3 has 22 residues. In germline, CDR1 is SGHVS, CDR2 FNYEAQ. J lost 0 bases, V lost 5 bases, and 18 bases had no gene match. The CDR3 nucleotides are TGTGCCAGCAGCCCAAGACGACCGGGACTAGCGGGGGCTACTAGCTCCTACAATGAGCAGTTCTTC. Its protein product is CASSPRRPGLAGATSSYNEQFF. Together with reference TRBV7-6 and TRBJ2-1, the CDR3 gives the full variable domain: GAGVSQSPRYKVTKRGQDVALRCDPISGHVSLYWYRQALGQGPEFLTYFNYEAQQDKSGLPNDRFSAERPEGSISTLTIQRTEQRDSAMYRCASSPRRPGLAGATSSYNEQFFGPGTRLTVL.

The gene calls are TRBV16 and TRBJ1-4; D perhaps matches TRBD1 (5 bases). The germline gives CDR1 KGHSY, CDR2 FQNENV. Trimming pared 4 bases from V and 6 bases from J, leaving 15 bases between. The CDR3 consists of 15 residues. The CDR3: CASSPRTGIDEKLFF. The CDR3 coding sequence is TGTGCCAGCAGCCCTCGAACAGGTATCGATGAAAAACTGTTTTTT.

The genes are TRBV7-9 and TRBJ2-1, with D tentatively TRBD2 (5 bases). The germline V and J ends were trimmed by 6 bases and 5 bases, with 8 bases remaining between them. The germline gives CDR1 SEHNR, CDR2 FQNEAQ (reference sequence). The CDR3 covers 12 residues. The CDR3 protein is CASRSGDNEQFF. CDR3 nucleotide sequence: TGTGCCAGCAGATCCGGGGACAATGAGCAGTTCTTC.

The chain carries TRBV29-1 and TRBJ2-1; 10 bases match TRBD2. J was trimmed by 9 bases and V by 7 bases; bases with no gene match: 9. The CDR3 is 13 amino acids. Germline V lookup: CDR1 SQVTM, CDR2 ANQGSEA. This chain's CDR3 is CSGLALAGVEQFF. Here the CDR3 DNA reads TGCAGCGGGCTCGCTCTAGCGGGAGTTGAGCAGTTCTTC.

This clone was counted only a few times. The rearrangement joins TRBV7-3 to TRBJ1-1, with D unresolved. V lost 1 base and J 4 bases, leaving 10 bases between the germline ends. This CDR3 comprises 14 residues. Germline V gene data show CDR1 as SGHTA and CDR2 as FQGTGA. The CDR3 here is CASSLNGPVTEAFF. As DNA, the CDR3 is TGTGCCAGCAGCTTAAATGGTCCGGTCACTGAAGCTTTCTTT.

The rearrangement joins TRBV9 to TRBJ1-1; tentatively, D is TRBD1 (5 bases). V lost 4 bases and J lost 0, with 16 bases in between. The CDR3 sequence is 16 residues long. Germline V gives CDR1 SGDLS, CDR2 YYNGEE. The CDR3 DNA is TGTGCCAGCAGCTCCCAACCGACAGTTTTGAACACTGAAGCTTTCTTT. Protein sequence: CASSSQPTVLNTEAFF.